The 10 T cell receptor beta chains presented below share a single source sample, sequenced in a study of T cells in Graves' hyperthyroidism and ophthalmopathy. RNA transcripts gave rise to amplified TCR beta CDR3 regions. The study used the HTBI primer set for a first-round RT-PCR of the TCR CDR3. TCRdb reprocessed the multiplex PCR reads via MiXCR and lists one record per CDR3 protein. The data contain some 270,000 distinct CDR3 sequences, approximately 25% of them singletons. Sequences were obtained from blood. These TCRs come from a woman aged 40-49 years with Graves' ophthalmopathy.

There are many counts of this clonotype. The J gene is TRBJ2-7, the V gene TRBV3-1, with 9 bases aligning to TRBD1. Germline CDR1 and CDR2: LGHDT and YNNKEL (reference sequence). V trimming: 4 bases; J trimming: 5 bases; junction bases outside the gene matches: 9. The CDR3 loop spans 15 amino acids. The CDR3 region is CASSPGTGTGNEQYF. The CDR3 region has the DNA TGTGCCAGCAGCCCTGGAACCGGGACAGGGAACGAGCAGTACTTC.

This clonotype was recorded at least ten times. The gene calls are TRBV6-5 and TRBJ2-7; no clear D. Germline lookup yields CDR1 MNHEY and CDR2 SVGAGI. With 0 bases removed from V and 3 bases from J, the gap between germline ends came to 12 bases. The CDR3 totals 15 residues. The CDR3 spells CASSYSILASYEQYF. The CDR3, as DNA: TGTGCCAGCAGTTACTCGATTCTGGCTAGCTACGAGCAGTACTTC.

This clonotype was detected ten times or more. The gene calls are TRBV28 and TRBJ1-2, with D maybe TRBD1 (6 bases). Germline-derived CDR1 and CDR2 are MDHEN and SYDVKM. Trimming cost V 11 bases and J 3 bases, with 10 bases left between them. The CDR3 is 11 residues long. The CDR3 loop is CAWGPHYGYTF. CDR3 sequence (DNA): TGTGCCTGGGGGCCCCACTATGGCTACACCTTC.

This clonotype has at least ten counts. The CDR3 DNA reads as TGTGCCAGCAGTCGCGCGGGGGGCGCGGAGACCCAGTACTTC. Translating it yields CASSRAGGAETQYF. V usage is TRBV6-5 and J usage is TRBJ2-5, with 8 bases identical to TRBD2. This CDR3 spans 14 amino acids. Germline V lookup: CDR1 MNHEY, CDR2 SVGAGI. With 5 bases clipped from V and 5 bases from J, the junction kept 7 bases outside the gene matches.

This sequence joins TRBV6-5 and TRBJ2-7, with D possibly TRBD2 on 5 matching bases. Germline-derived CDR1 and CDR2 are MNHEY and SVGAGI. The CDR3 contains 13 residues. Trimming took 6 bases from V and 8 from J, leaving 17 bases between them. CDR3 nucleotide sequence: TGTGCCAGCAGCTATTCTCCCGAGGGCAAGCAGTACTTC. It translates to CASSYSPEGKQYF.

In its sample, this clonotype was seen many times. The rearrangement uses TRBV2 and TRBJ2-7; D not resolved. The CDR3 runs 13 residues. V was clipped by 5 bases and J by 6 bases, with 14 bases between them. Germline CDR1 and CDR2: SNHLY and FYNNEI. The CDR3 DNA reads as TGTGCCAGCAGTCTTATAAGCGTTGGCGAGCAGTACTTC. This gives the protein CASSLISVGEQYF.

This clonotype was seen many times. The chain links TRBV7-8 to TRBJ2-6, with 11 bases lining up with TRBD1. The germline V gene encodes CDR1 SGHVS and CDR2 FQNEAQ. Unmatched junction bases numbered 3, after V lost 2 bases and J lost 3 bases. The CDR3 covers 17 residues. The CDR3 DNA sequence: TGTGCCAGCAGCTTACGGGACAGGGGGGTTGGGGCCAACGTCCTGACTTTC. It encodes CASSLRDRGVGANVLTF.

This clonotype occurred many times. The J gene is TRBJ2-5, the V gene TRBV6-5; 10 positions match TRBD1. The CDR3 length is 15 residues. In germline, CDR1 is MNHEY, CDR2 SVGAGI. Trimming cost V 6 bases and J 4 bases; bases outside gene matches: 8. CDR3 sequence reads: CASSPGTGVPETQYF. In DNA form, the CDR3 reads TGTGCCAGCAGCCCTGGGACAGGGGTGCCAGAGACCCAGTACTTC.

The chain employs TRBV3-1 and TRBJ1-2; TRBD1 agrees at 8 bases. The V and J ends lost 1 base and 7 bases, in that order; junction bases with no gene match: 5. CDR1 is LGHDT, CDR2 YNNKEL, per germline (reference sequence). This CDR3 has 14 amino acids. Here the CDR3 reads CASSQAQGASGYTF. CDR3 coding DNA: TGTGCCAGCAGCCAAGCCCAGGGGGCGAGTGGCTACACCTTC. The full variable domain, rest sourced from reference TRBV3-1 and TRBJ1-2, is DTAVSQTPKYLVTQMGNDKSIKCEQNLGHDTMYWYKQDSKKFLKIMFSYNNKELIINETVPNRFSPKSPDKAHLNLHINSLELGDSAVYFCASSQAQGASGYTFGSGTRLTVV.

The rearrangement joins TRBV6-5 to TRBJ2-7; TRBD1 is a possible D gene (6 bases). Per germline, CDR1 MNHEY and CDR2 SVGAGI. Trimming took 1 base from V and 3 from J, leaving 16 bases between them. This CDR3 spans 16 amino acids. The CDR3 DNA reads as TGTGCCAGCAGTTACTTAGAACCGGGACACTTCTACGAGCAGTACTTC. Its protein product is CASSYLEPGHFYEQYF.